This entry lists 5 T cell receptor beta chains sequenced from one sample in a study of cytomegalovirus exposure and HLA in healthy donors (dated by TCRdb to 2015 to 2018). Library preparation was by the immunoSEQ multiplex PCR assay. A mixture of 60 forward primers for TCR Vbeta segments and 13 reverse primers for TCR Jbeta segments was used in the multiplex PCR. In its TCRdb copy, this immuneACCESS table keeps in-frame sequences only and misses some clones. Where compared with another copy, unresolved V genes explain less than half of these, and the others have no known cause. This sample has just under 80,000 clones in its table, and roughly 80% of those were observed once. Around 4.2% of the sample belongs to the ten largest clones. The sample consisted of PBMCs. The receptors derive from a man aged 40-49 years in good health and CMV-seronegative.

The V call is TRBV18, the J call TRBJ1-1; D gene unclear. Germline CDR1 and CDR2: KGHSH and LQKENI. The germline V and J ends were trimmed by 1 base and 1 base, with 7 bases remaining between them. This CDR3 has 14 residues. The CDR3 region has the DNA TGTGCCAGCTCACCACTGAGTTGGAACACTGAAGCTTTCTTT. This translates into CASSPLSWNTEAFF. Using reference TRBV18 and TRBJ1-1 for the parts outside the CDR3, the full variable domain is NAGVMQNPRHLVRRRGQEARLRCSPMKGHSHVYWYRQLPEEGLKFMVYLQKENIIDESGMPKERFSAEFPKEGPSILRIQQVVRGDSAAYFCASSPLSWNTEAFFGQGTRLTVV.

J is TRBJ1-1 and V is TRBV4-2, with 7 bases aligning to TRBD1. J was trimmed by 2 bases and V by 2 bases; bases with no gene match: 8. The CDR3 totals 16 residues. CDR1 and CDR2 (germline): LGHNA, YNFKEQ. CDR3 in amino acids: CASSQRQGGGNTEAFF. The DNA for the CDR3 is TGTGCCAGCAGCCAACGGCAGGGGGGCGGAAACACTGAAGCTTTCTTT.

The CDR3 sequence: CASSQDFGTLEKLFF. CDR3 DNA sequence: TGCGCCAGCAGCCAAGATTTCGGGACACTTGAAAAACTGTTTTTT. The chain uses TRBV4-3 and TRBJ1-4; weak D call: TRBD1 (6 bases). This CDR3 spans 15 amino acids. Trimming left V 0 bases short and J 7 bases short, with 12 bases between. Germline values: CDR1 LGHNA, CDR2 YSLEER.

The chain combines TRBV30 with TRBJ1-1; maybe TRBD1 (5 bases). The CDR3 is 13 amino acids. CDR1 is GTSNPN, CDR2 SVGIG, per germline (reference sequence). Trimming took 3 bases from V and 2 from J, leaving 10 bases between them. CDR3 loop: CAWSDDRNTEAFF. The CDR3 DNA reads TGTGCCTGGAGCGATGACAGAAACACTGAAGCTTTCTTT.

This clone was recorded a few times. The chain employs TRBV5-1 and TRBJ2-7, with TRBD1 matching 7 bases. Per germline, CDR1 SGHRS and CDR2 YFSETQ. This CDR3 contains 15 residues. After removal of 3 bases from V and 2 bases from J, the junction contained 8 bases not matched to a gene. The CDR3 protein is CASSWYLDRTYEQYF. Written as DNA, the CDR3 is TGCGCCAGCAGCTGGTATTTGGACAGGACCTACGAGCAGTACTTC.